This T cell receptor beta chain appears in the sequencing data of a study of T cell clonality in common variable immunodeficiency. On this clone itself: What it binds is not known. Read sequence stops 3 residues before the CDR3 end, and the germline J gene provides the missing end.

Germline V gene data show CDR1 as LNHDA and CDR2 as SQIVND (reference sequence). V shed 1 base and J shed 4 bases, with 6 bases lying between them. This CDR3 has 13 amino acids. Overall study findings and caveats: In common variable immunodeficiency, TCR beta chains reportedly carried fewer deletions and N-nucleotide insertions.

Blood came from CVID subjects not ill and not taking immunomodulatory or immunosuppressive medication. Heparinized whole blood, 5 to 8 ml, came from each donor. Using immunoSEQ multiplex PCR, the repertoire was profiled, and TCRdb retains in-frame clones only, with some absent. The sample contains 15,000 to 20,000 clones, none of them singletons. The J gene is TRBJ2-3, the V gene TRBV19; unclear D gene. The source is a human donor with common variable immunodeficiency. Sequences were obtained from peripheral blood mononuclear cells. The covered CDR3 bases are TGTGCCAGTAGTATAGGTGGCCCAGATACG. Protein: CASSIGGPDT. The full CDR3 protein is CASSIGGPDTQYF.